This TCR beta chain was recorded in a study of early T cells in non-severe SARS-CoV-2 infection. Study results and caveats: Matches to VDJdb favored anti-spike CD8 responses and missed private and CD4 specificities.

This clonotype was detected ten times or more. Antigen: not known. V was clipped by 3 bases and J by 0 bases, with 8 bases between them. CDR1 DFQATT and CDR2 SNEGSKA come from the germline V gene (reference sequence). CDR3 length: 13 residues. Tagging with unique molecular identifiers was applied to individual cDNA molecules. MiXCR, run by TCRdb on the 5' RACE reads, gives a single entry per CDR3 protein. The sample consists of 60,000 to 75,000 distinct CDR3 sequences, around an eighth of them appearing once. The chain combines TRBV20-1 with TRBJ1-2, with D possibly being TRBD1 (6 bases). This sample comprised whole blood, obtained at baseline. The TCR was taken from an adult who was a healthcare worker with PCR-confirmed SARS-CoV-2 infection or an uninfected control (not recorded which). CDR3 DNA: TGCAGTGCTAGCCGGGACACTAACTATGGCTACACCTTC. Its protein is CSASRDTNYGYTF.